This T cell receptor (beta chain) comes out of a study of a mutant IDH1 vaccine in newly diagnosed glioma. Turning to the study itself: Treated patients, averaging approximately 40 years, were around 60% male and around 38% female.

Time point noted: week 5, during vaccination. With topical imiquimod, each dose of the vaccine consisted of 300 ug of mutant IDH1 20-mer peptide. Trimming removed 5 bases from V and 0 bases from J, with 5 bases in between. Per germline, CDR1 SQVTM and CDR2 ANQGSEA. CDR3 length: 13 residues. Comment on this clone: As yet, its antigen is unknown.

TCRdb's table, derived via immunoSEQ multiplex PCR, lists solely in-frame clones and lacks some. The sample has around 36,000 clones, approximately 90% seen once; the top ten hold 2.6%. This chain uses TRBV29-1 with TRBJ1-6; D is unclear. The specimen comprised PBMCs, sampled from a glioma patient whose treatment included an IDH1 peptide vaccine. The TCR comes from a man over 45 with glioma. CDR3: CSVRSSYNSPLHF. The CDR3 DNA is TGCAGCGTTCGATCCTCCTATAATTCACCCCTCCACTTT.